This TCR beta chain came from a study of blood T cells in healthy people across ages. Study as a whole: Template switching picked up about one barcoded beta molecule for each two T cells.

V shed 3 bases and J 3 bases; nucleotides not matched to a gene: 2. This CDR3 spans 14 amino acids. Per-sample yields of isolated PBMCs were at least 6.5 million. Primers used in a second PCR of roughly 6 to 12 cycles were a sample-barcoded 5' primer and a J-beta primer mix. Every sample produced at least 2.5 million CDR3-containing paired-end reads. Each CDR3 protein gets one entry after TCRdb re-called the 5' RACE reads with MiXCR. Among roughly 1.5 million distinct CDR3 sequences, around 40% were seen once, and the ten largest hold less than 5%. The chain uses TRBV12-3 or TRBV12-4 and TRBJ2-4; 7 bases are shared with TRBD1. The sequence derives from a woman aged 18-30 years in good health. Sequencing was carried out using blood. The CDR3 loop is CASSFTGDKNIQYF. As DNA, the CDR3 is TGTGCCAGCAGTTTCACAGGGGACAAAAACATTCAGTACTTC.